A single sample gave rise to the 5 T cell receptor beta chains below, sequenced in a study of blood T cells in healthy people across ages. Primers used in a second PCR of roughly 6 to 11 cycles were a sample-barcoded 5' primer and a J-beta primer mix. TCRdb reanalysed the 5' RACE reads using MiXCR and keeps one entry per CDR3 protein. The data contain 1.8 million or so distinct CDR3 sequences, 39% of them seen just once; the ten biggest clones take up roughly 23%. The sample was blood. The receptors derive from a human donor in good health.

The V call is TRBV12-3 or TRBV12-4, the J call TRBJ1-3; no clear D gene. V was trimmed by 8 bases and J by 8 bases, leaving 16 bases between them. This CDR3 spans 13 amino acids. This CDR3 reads CASGSFAEHTIYF. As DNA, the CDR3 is TGTGCCAGCGGTTCCTTTGCTGAGCACACCATATATTTT.

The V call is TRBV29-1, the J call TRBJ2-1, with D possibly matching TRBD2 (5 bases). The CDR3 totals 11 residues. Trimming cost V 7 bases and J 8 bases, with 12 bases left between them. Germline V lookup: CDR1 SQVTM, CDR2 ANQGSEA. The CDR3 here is CSGLRGDEQFF. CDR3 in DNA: TGCAGCGGCCTCCGGGGAGATGAGCAGTTCTTC.

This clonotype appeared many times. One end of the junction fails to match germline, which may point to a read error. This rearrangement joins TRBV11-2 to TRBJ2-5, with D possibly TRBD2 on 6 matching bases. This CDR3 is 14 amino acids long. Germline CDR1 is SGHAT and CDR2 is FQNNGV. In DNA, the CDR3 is TGCGCCAGCAGCCCAACGGGACTCGCCGAGACCCAGTACTTC. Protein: CASSPTGLAETQYF. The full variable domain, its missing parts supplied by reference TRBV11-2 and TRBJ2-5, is EAGVAQSPRYKIIEKRQSVAFWCNPISGHATLYWYQQILGQGPKLLIQFQNNGVVDDSQLPKDRFSAERLKGVDSTLKIQPAKLEDSAVYLCASSPTGLAETQYFGPGTRLLVL.

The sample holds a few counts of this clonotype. The CDR3 spells CASTNPRVLEAFF. DNA of the CDR3: TGTGCCAGCACTAACCCCAGGGTGTTAGAAGCTTTCTTT. This chain links TRBV12-3 or TRBV12-4 with TRBJ1-1; weak D call: TRBD1 (5 bases). The CDR3 is 13 residues long. Deletions cut 7 bases from V and 8 bases from J, with 17 bases between.

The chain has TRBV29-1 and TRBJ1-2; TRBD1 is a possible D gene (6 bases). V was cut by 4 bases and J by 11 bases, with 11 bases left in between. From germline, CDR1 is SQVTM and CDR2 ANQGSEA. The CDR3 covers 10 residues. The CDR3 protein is CSVGQEGYTF. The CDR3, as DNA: TGCAGCGTTGGACAGGAGGGATACACCTTC.